This TCR beta chain stems from a study of T cells in Graves' hyperthyroidism and ophthalmopathy. As for the study in general: Peripheral blood was taken when the disease was first diagnosed, before any treatment began. The study, taken as a whole, reports: A 13 V-J signature model discriminated ophthalmopathy versus stable hyperthyroidism.

The length of the CDR3 is 15 residues. With 6 bases clipped from V and 0 bases from J, the junction kept 4 bases outside the gene matches. Germline-derived CDR1 and CDR2 are ENHRY and SYGVKD. A Clinical Activity Score of at least 3, a NOSPECS grade of at least 4 and a duration under 3 months were recorded in the ophthalmopathy patients. The diagnostic basis comprised clinical symptoms, serum thyroxine and TRAb, thyroid ultrasound and orbital computed tomography. Researchers took RNA transcripts and amplified the TCR beta CDR3 regions from them. In the first-round RT-PCR of the TCR CDR3, the HTBI primer set was used. TCRdb processed the multiplex PCR reads anew with MiXCR; each CDR3 protein has one entry. The sample records approximately 600,000 distinct CDR3 sequences, under 25% being singletons. This clonotype appeared many times. What it recognizes is unknown.

The chain is built from TRBV10-3 and TRBJ1-5; 8 bases fit TRBD1. Sequencing was done on a sample of blood. This sequence was found in a man aged 30-40 years with Graves' ophthalmopathy. The DNA for the CDR3 is TGTGCCATCAGCCGGACAGGGCTTAGCAATCAGCCCCAGCATTTT. Its translation is CAISRTGLSNQPQHF.